The next 20 T cell receptor beta chains were all read from a single sample in a study of patients with pleural tuberculosis. TCRdb used MiXCR to reprocess the reads, holding one entry per CDR3 protein. The table includes some 48,000 distinct CDR3 sequences, about 7.3% detected once. All receptors come from a human donor with pleural tuberculosis.

This clonotype appeared many times. The V and J genes are TRBV2 and TRBJ2-3; the D is unclear. Germline V gene lookup returns CDR1 SNHLY and CDR2 FYNNEI. The CDR3 runs to 12 residues. V gave up 4 bases and J gave up 6 bases, with 8 bases separating them. The CDR3 reads CASSGDDDTQYF. The CDR3 nucleotides read TGTGCCAGCAGTGGAGACGATGATACGCAGTATTTT.

This clonotype was counted ten times or more. The V gene is TRBV28, the J gene TRBJ1-2; D is uncertain. V was shortened by 6 bases and J by 8 bases, with 13 bases between the two germline ends. The length of the CDR3 is 12 residues. The germline V gene encodes CDR1 MDHEN and CDR2 SYDVKM. CDR3: CASRSTARGYTF. The DNA for the CDR3 is TGTGCCAGCAGATCGACGGCTCGGGGCTACACCTTC.

This clonotype was seen at least ten times. The V and J genes are TRBV24-1 and TRBJ2-5; a weak D match, TRBD1 (6 bases). Trimming shortened V by 4 bases and J by 2 bases, and 7 bases separated the two germline ends. Germline values: CDR1 KGHDR, CDR2 SFDVKD. This CDR3 contains 13 residues. This chain's CDR3 is CATSEGQQETQYF. CDR3 coding DNA: TGTGCCACCAGTGAAGGACAGCAAGAGACCCAGTACTTC.

This clonotype showed up many times. The V gene is TRBV14, the J gene TRBJ1-1; D is unclear. The CDR3 covers 15 residues. Trimming stripped 4 bases from V and 2 bases from J, with 14 bases between. Per germline, CDR1 SGHDN and CDR2 FVKESK. The CDR3 coding sequence is TGTGCCAGCAGCCGAAAAACGGGGTACAACACTGAAGCTTTCTTT. Residues: CASSRKTGYNTEAFF.

This clonotype appeared many times. This rearrangement joins TRBV28 to TRBJ1-1; D is uncertain. Trimming stripped 3 bases from V and 4 bases from J, with 3 bases between. CDR1 and CDR2 from the germline V gene are MDHEN and SYDVKM. This CDR3 is 11 amino acids long. The CDR3 region is CASSFTTEAFF. DNA for the CDR3: TGTGCCAGCAGTTTCACCACTGAAGCTTTCTTT. Combining the CDR3 with reference TRBV28 and TRBJ1-1 gives the whole variable domain DVKVTQSSRYLVKRTGEKVFLECVQDMDHENMFWYRQDPGLGLRLIYFSYDVKMKEKGDIPEGYSVSREKKERFSLILESASTNQTSMYLCASSFTTEAFFGQGTRLTVV.

This clonotype has a handful of counts. V gene TRBV19 combines with J gene TRBJ2-4, with TRBD2 matching 7 bases. The CDR3 is 15 amino acids. CDR1 is LNHDA, CDR2 SQIVND, per germline (reference sequence). V lost 6 bases, J lost 4 bases, and 9 bases stayed unmatched. The DNA of the CDR3 is TGTGCCAGTAGCTGGACTGCTAGCGGAAAAAACATTCAGTACTTC. It specifies CASSWTASGKNIQYF.

Many counts were recorded for this clonotype. The V and J genes are TRBV19 and TRBJ1-5; D is unresolved. This CDR3 contains 16 residues. Germline loops: CDR1 LNHDA, CDR2 SQIVND (reference sequence). The ends were cut back, 6 bases at V and 0 bases at J, with 15 bases in the middle. The CDR3: CASRKEGSYSNQPQHF. DNA of the CDR3: TGTGCCAGTAGGAAAGAAGGGAGTTATAGCAATCAGCCCCAGCATTTT. Full variable domain (rest looked up from reference TRBV19 and TRBJ1-5): DGGITQSPKYLFRKEGQNVTLSCEQNLNHDAMYWYRQDPGQGLRLIYYSQIVNDFQKGDIAEGYSVSREKKESFPLTVTSAQKNPTAFYLCASRKEGSYSNQPQHFGDGTRLSIL.

Many counts were recorded for this clonotype. The rearrangement joins TRBV14 to TRBJ2-3; D not resolved. Germline lookup yields CDR1 SGHDN and CDR2 FVKESK. V was shortened by 0 bases and J by 4 bases, with 5 bases between the two germline ends. This CDR3 comprises 13 residues. CDR3 DNA: TGTGCCAGCAGCCAAGATCTCCCAGATACGCAGTATTTT. Translation gives CASSQDLPDTQYF.

This clonotype was seen many times. V is TRBV20-1 and J is TRBJ2-1; weak D call: TRBD2 (6 bases). Germline V gene sequence: CDR1 DFQATT, CDR2 SNEGSKA (reference sequence). The ends were cut back, 0 bases at V and 7 bases at J, with 13 bases in the middle. The CDR3 has 14 residues. Here the CDR3 reads CSARDPGEKNEQFF. CDR3 DNA: TGCAGTGCTAGAGATCCGGGGGAAAAAAATGAGCAGTTCTTC.

This clonotype was seen many times. The chain carries TRBV12-5 and TRBJ2-3; no clear D gene. CDR1 is LGHNT and CDR2 is FRNRAP in the germline V gene. V dropped 1 base and J dropped 4 bases, with 9 bases sitting between them. This CDR3 is 14 amino acids long. The CDR3 here is CASGLGDASDTQYF. The CDR3 nucleotides read TGTGCTAGTGGTTTGGGTGACGCATCAGATACGCAGTATTTT.

This clonotype was found many times. V is TRBV12-3 or TRBV12-4 and J is TRBJ2-1; TRBD2 is a possible D gene (6 bases). V gave up 8 bases and J gave up 4 bases, with 18 bases separating them. The CDR3 consists of 15 residues. Here the CDR3 DNA reads TGTGCCAGCGGTCGGGACTCCTCGGGGTACAATGAGCAGTTCTTC. This sequence encodes CASGRDSSGYNEQFF.

This clonotype was counted many times. This chain links TRBV6-1 with TRBJ2-3; 8 bases are shared with TRBD1. V was pared by 7 bases and J by 3 bases, with 6 bases of the junction left unmatched. The CDR3 covers 14 residues. Germline CDR1 is MNHNS and CDR2 is SASEGT. CDR3 sequence (DNA): TGTGCCAGCACACCCGGACAGGGAACAGATACGCAGTATTTT. This gives the protein CASTPGQGTDTQYF.

This clonotype was seen many times. The CDR3 DNA sequence: TGTGCCAGCAGTAGCGTGGGGGGCGATGGCTACACCTTC. Protein: CASSSVGGDGYTF. This sequence joins TRBV2 and TRBJ1-2, with D perhaps TRBD1 (6 bases). Germline values: CDR1 SNHLY, CDR2 FYNNEI. V was clipped by 5 bases and J by 6 bases, with 13 bases between them. The CDR3 sequence is 13 residues long.

This clonotype has a count of ten or more. V is TRBV12-5 and J is TRBJ2-1, with 8 bases fitting TRBD2. V shed 3 bases and J 7 bases; nucleotides not matched to a gene: 5. Germline values: CDR1 LGHNT, CDR2 FRNRAP. This CDR3 contains 14 residues. Here the CDR3 DNA reads TGTGCTAGTGGTTTCCCCGGACTAGCTAATGAGCAGTTCTTC. As protein: CASGFPGLANEQFF. Drawing the rest from reference TRBV12-5 and TRBJ2-1, the complete variable domain is DARVTQTPRHKVTEMGQEVTMRCQPILGHNTVFWYRQTMMQGLELLAYFRNRAPLDDSGMPKDRFSAEMPDATLATLKIQPSEPRDSAVYFCASGFPGLANEQFFGPGTRLTVL.

By share of the sample, this clonotype is large. The chain carries TRBV7-2 and TRBJ1-1, with D tentatively TRBD1 (5 bases). The V gene's germline CDR1 is SGHTA and CDR2 FQGNSA. The CDR3 contains 15 residues. Trimming took off 3 bases at V and 1 base at J, with 12 bases between the two ends. Here the CDR3 DNA reads TGTGCCAGCAGCTTCGCCGGACAAGCGAACACTGAAGCTTTCTTT. Encoded protein: CASSFAGQANTEAFF. Combining the CDR3 with reference TRBV7-2 and TRBJ1-1 gives the whole variable domain GAGVSQSPSNKVTEKGKDVELRCDPISGHTALYWYRQSLGQGLEFLIYFQGNSAPDKSGLPSDRFSAERTGGSVSTLTIQRTQQEDSAVYLCASSFAGQANTEAFFGQGTRLTVV.

In its sample, this clonotype was seen many times. A read error may produce the germline difference seen at one junction end. The CDR3 nucleotides read TGTGCTAGCAGCTTCCGACGGCAAGAGACCCAGTACTTC. It yields the protein CASSFRRQETQYF. The chain joins TRBV7-7 to TRBJ2-5; D unclear. The CDR3 has 13 residues. The germline CDR1 and CDR2 sequences are SSHAT and FNYEAQ (reference sequence).

The chain is built from TRBV5-6 and TRBJ1-5; D might be TRBD1 (5 bases). Germline lookup yields CDR1 SGHDT and CDR2 YYEEEE. V was pared by 0 bases and J by 4 bases, with 14 bases between. The CDR3 contains 16 residues. The CDR3 DNA is TGTGCCAGCAGCTTGGCCGGGGGGTTTAGGAATCAGCCCCAGCATTTT. Translating it yields CASSLAGGFRNQPQHF.

This clonotype has more than one count but fewer than ten. CDR3 nucleotides: TGCGCCAGCAGCTCGGAATCGGCAGATACGCAGTATTTT. This gives the protein CASSSESADTQYF. This rearrangement joins TRBV5-1 to TRBJ2-3, with D uncertain. Germline V gene lookup returns CDR1 SGHRS and CDR2 YFSETQ. V lost 3 bases and J lost 4, with 9 bases in between. This CDR3 is 13 amino acids long.

At least ten counts were recorded for this clonotype. CDR3: CASSYPGNEQFF. The CDR3 DNA sequence: TGTGCCAGCAGTTATCCCGGAAATGAGCAGTTCTTC. V usage is TRBV6-2 or TRBV6-3 and J usage is TRBJ2-1, with D unclear. Trimming shortened V by 3 bases and J by 7 bases, and 7 bases separated the two germline ends. Germline V gene sequence: CDR1 MNHEY, CDR2 SVGEGT. The CDR3 loop spans 12 amino acids.

This clonotype is labeled as large. The J gene is TRBJ2-1, the V gene TRBV11-2; TRBD2 aligns across 7 bases. Germline V lookup: CDR1 SGHAT, CDR2 FQNNGV. With V trimmed by 5 bases and J by 7 bases, 11 bases remained unmatched. The CDR3 is made up of 15 amino acids. The chain's CDR3 is CASSPSGTSGNEQFF. CDR3 coding DNA: TGTGCCAGCAGCCCAAGCGGGACCTCCGGAAATGAGCAGTTCTTC.